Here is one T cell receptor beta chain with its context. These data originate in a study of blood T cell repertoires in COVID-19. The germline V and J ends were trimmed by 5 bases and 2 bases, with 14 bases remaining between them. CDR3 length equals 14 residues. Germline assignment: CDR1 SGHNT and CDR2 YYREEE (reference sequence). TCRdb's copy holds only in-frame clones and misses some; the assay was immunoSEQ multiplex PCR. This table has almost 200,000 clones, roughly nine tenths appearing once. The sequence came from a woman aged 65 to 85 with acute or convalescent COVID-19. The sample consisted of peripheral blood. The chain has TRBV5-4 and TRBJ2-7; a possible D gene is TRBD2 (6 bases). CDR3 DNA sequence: TGTGCCAGCAGATCGGCGGGGAGTCCCTACGAGCAGTACTTC. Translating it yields CASRSAGSPYEQYF.